The clone carrying this T cell receptor (beta chain) turned up a few times. Its antigen is not identified. From the RACE reads, TCRdb called clonotypes with MiXCR, one entry per CDR3 protein. The sample consists of 350,000 or so distinct CDR3 sequences, around 7% of them appearing once. As to time point: patch test 1, 2 weeks after DPC sensitization. Stated treatment: therapeutic diphenylcyclopropenone sensitization with weekly scalp DPC. At every patch-test visit, blood was drawn before the patch test was applied. These data come from a study of human T cells and chemical hapten exposure. Findings and limits, study-wide: The count of PT1 expanded TCRs correlated positively with patch test score.

This sample comprised whole blood, obtained in connection with sensitization to the hapten diphenylcyclopropenone (DPC). This sequence originates from a woman under 30 with alopecia areata. Some clones in this sample may be carry-over from other donors' samples.

The CDR3 loop reads CASSYQGHYTQYF. The CDR3, as DNA: TGTGCCAGCAGTTACCAGGGACACTATACGCAGTATTTT. J is TRBJ2-3 and V is TRBV6-2 or TRBV6-3, with D possibly TRBD1 on 6 matching bases. Trimming stripped 2 bases from V and 7 bases from J, with 10 bases between. Germline lookup yields CDR1 MNHEY and CDR2 SVGEGT. The CDR3 consists of 13 residues.